These 2 T cell receptor beta chains were sequenced from one sample in a study of response to subunit inactivated influenza vaccine. TCRdb independently ran MiXCR on the RT-PCR reads; one entry per CDR3 protein. The table lists approximately 700,000 distinct CDR3 sequences, approximately 13% of them singletons, with around 7% in the top ten. The sequencing here drew on PBMCs from blood, taken 14 to 15 days before vaccination. These receptor sequences come from a man aged 45 to 65 who received an inactivated influenza vaccine.

This clonotype was picked up a small number of times. This chain uses TRBV6-2 or TRBV6-3 with TRBJ2-1; D may be TRBD2 (6 bases). The V and J ends lost 3 bases and 4 bases respectively, with 16 bases between them. The CDR3 is made up of 16 amino acids. Germline V gene data show CDR1 as MNHEY and CDR2 as SVGEGT. The CDR3 region is CASSYSQRVTYNEQFF. CDR3 DNA: TGTGCCAGCAGTTATTCTCAGCGGGTAACGTACAATGAGCAGTTCTTC.

This clonotype was observed a few times. The genes are TRBV6-1 and TRBJ2-5; D might be TRBD1 (6 bases). The CDR3 runs to 13 residues. Germline assignment: CDR1 MNHNS and CDR2 SASEGT. V was cut by 4 bases and J by 2 bases, with 8 bases left in between. This chain's CDR3 is CASSVGQQETQYF. In DNA form, the CDR3 reads TGTGCCAGCAGTGTTGGACAGCAAGAGACCCAGTACTTC.